This record concerns one T cell receptor (beta chain) sequence. Germline CDR1 reads LGHNA; CDR2 reads YSLEER. The CDR3 has 16 amino acids. The ends lost 0 bases at V and 10 bases at J; junction bases unmatched: 10. The data derive from a study of T cell changes during pregnancy in multiple sclerosis. The method was immunoSEQ multiplex PCR; TCRdb's version includes in-frame clones alone and lacks a portion of them. The sample lists roughly 43,000 clones; roughly nine tenths were seen once. The genes are TRBV4-3 and TRBJ2-1; 9 nucleotides match TRBD2. The source is a female donor with multiple sclerosis, enrolled in a pregnancy study. The material sequenced was CD4+ T cells from peripheral blood mononuclear cells, taken after pregnancy. CDR3 nucleotide sequence: TGCGCCAGCAGCCAAGAGGGTACTAGCGGGCCGGGGGAGCAGTTCTTC. Translating gives CASSQEGTSGPGEQFF.